This entry lists 9 T cell receptor beta chains sequenced from one sample in a study of blood T cell repertoires in COVID-19. The repertoire was sequenced with immunoSEQ multiplex PCR; TCRdb's copy has only in-frame clones and lacks some. The table shows roughly 200,000 clones, with more than 70% occurring only once. Sequenced sample: peripheral blood. These TCRs come from a young man with active or convalescent COVID-19.

This chain connects TRBV5-6 to TRBJ1-5; D is uncertain. The germline CDR1 and CDR2 sequences are SGHDT and YYEEEE. The CDR3 has 14 amino acids. Trimming removed 0 bases at V and 6 bases at J, with 10 bases between. The CDR3 sequence: CASSLGAGSQPQHF. The CDR3 DNA reads TGTGCCAGCAGCTTGGGGGCCGGGAGTCAGCCCCAGCATTTT.

The chain uses TRBV3-1 (or the pseudogene TRBV3-2) and TRBJ1-5; no clear D gene. CDR1 and CDR2 from the germline V gene are LGHDT and YNNKEL (reference sequence). V was pared by 8 bases and J by 6 bases, with 14 bases between. The CDR3 length is 13 residues. CDR3 protein: CASAQSLSQPQHF. CDR3 nucleotide sequence: TGTGCCAGCGCCCAAAGCCTCTCTCAGCCCCAGCATTTT.

The chain combines TRBV3-1 (or the pseudogene TRBV3-2) with TRBJ2-7, with TRBD1 matching over 8 bases. The CDR3 loop spans 15 amino acids. V dropped 2 bases and J dropped 0; count of bases not matched to a gene: 3. Germline loops: CDR1 LGHDT, CDR2 YNNKEL (reference sequence). The DNA for the CDR3 is TGTGCCAGCAGCCAACCTGGACAGGGCTCCTACGAGCAGTACTTC. It yields the protein CASSQPGQGSYEQYF.

The J gene is TRBJ1-1, the V gene TRBV27; D possibly corresponds to TRBD1 (5 bases). V dropped 6 bases and J dropped 0 bases, with 11 bases sitting between them. The CDR3 spans 14 residues. CDR1 MNHEY and CDR2 SMNVEV come from the germline V gene (reference sequence). The CDR3 protein is CASRFLGVNTEAFF. The CDR3 coding sequence is TGTGCCAGCAGATTCTTAGGGGTGAACACTGAAGCTTTCTTT.

The gene calls are TRBV25-1 and TRBJ1-5, with 8 bases that match TRBD1. Per the germline V gene, CDR1 is MGHDK and CDR2 is SYGVNS. There are 16 residues in the CDR3. V gave up 5 bases and J gave up 2 bases; unmatched junction bases: 8. CDR3 bases: TGTGCCAGCAGTACCGTCGGACAGGGCGGCAATCAGCCCCAGCATTTT. This encodes CASSTVGQGGNQPQHF.

This clone was seen more than once but under ten times. The chain links TRBV5-1 to TRBJ2-2; 7 positions match TRBD2. This CDR3 has 15 amino acids. V shed 2 bases, J shed 2 bases, and the junction held 3 bases outside the gene matches. Germline V CDR1 and CDR2: SGHRS, YFSETQ. CDR3 region: CASSFGTTNTGELFF. DNA of the CDR3: TGCGCCAGCAGCTTCGGGACTACAAACACCGGGGAGCTGTTTTTT.

J is TRBJ2-7 and V is TRBV6-2 or TRBV6-3, with D perhaps matching TRBD1 (8 bases). V lost 0 bases to trimming and J lost 4 bases, with 13 bases between them. Germline CDR1 MNHEY, CDR2 SVGEGT. This CDR3 has 15 amino acids. CDR3 coding DNA: TGTGCCAGCAGTTACTCGCAACAGGGGGGGTACGAGCAGTACTTC. The encoded protein is CASSYSQQGGYEQYF.

The chain links TRBV27 to TRBJ1-6; 10 nucleotides match TRBD1. CDR3 length: 15 amino acids. V was clipped by 6 bases and J by 9 bases; unmatched bases: 8. CDR1 MNHEY and CDR2 SMNVEV come from the germline V gene (reference sequence). The CDR3 protein is CASRAGDRGGSPLHF. The CDR3 DNA reads TGTGCCAGCAGGGCTGGGGACAGGGGTGGTTCACCCCTCCACTTT.

The rearrangement joins TRBV27 to TRBJ2-1; possibly TRBD2 for D (6 bases). Germline lookup yields CDR1 MNHEY and CDR2 SMNVEV (reference sequence). The CDR3 spans 16 residues. Trimming left V 5 bases short and J 0 bases short, with 14 bases between. CDR3 DNA sequence: TGTGCCAGCAGTCCCCGACTAGTGGGCTCCTACAATGAGCAGTTCTTC. Its translation: CASSPRLVGSYNEQFF.